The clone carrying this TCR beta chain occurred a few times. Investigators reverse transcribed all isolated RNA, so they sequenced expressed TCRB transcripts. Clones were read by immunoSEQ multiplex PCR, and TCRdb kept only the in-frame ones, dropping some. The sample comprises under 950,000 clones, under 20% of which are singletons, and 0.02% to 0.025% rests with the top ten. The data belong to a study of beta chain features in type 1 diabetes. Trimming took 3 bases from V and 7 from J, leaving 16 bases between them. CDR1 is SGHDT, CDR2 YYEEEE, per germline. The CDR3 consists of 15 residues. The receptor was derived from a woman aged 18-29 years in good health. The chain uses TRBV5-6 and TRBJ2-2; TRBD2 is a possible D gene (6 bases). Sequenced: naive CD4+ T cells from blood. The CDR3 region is CASSSWGLRGGELFF. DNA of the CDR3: TGTGCCAGCAGCTCCTGGGGACTTAGGGGCGGGGAGCTGTTTTTT.